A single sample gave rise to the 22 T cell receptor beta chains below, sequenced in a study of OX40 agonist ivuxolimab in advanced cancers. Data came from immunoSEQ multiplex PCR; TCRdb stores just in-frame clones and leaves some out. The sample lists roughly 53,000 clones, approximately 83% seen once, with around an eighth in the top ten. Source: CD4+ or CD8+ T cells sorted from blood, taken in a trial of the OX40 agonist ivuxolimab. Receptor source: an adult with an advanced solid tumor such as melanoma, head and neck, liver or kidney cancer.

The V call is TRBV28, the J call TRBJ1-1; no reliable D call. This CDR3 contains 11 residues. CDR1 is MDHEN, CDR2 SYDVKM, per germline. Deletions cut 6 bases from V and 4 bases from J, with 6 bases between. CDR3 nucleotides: TGTGCCAGCAGCTCCTTCACTGAAGCTTTCTTT. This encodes CASSSFTEAFF.

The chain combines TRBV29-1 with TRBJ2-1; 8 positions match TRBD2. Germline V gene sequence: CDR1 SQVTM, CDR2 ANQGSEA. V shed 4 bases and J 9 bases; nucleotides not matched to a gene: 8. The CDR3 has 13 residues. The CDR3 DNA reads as TGCAGCGTTGTTGCCCGGCTAGCGGGTGAGCAGTTCTTC. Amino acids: CSVVARLAGEQFF.

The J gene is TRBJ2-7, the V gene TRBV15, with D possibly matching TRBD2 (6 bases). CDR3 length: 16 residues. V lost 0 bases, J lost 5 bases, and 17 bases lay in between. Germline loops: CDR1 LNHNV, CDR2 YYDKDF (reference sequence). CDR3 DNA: TGTGCCACCAGCAGAGATATTTGGGGGACTTTTGACGAGCAGTACGTC. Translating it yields CATSRDIWGTFDEQYV.

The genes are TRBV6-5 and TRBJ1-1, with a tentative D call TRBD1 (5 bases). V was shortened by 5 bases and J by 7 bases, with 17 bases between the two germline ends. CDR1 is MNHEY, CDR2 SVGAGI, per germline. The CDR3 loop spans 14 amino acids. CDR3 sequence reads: CASSEEQATIEAFF. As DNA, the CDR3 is TGTGCCAGCAGTGAAGAACAGGCGACCATTGAAGCTTTCTTT.

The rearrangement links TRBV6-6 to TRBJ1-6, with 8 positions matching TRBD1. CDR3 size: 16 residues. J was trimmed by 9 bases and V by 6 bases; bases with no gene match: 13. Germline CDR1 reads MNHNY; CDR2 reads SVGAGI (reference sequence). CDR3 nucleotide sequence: TGTGCCAGCAGGCAACCTACGACAGGGGACGGTTCACCCCTCCACTTT. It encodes CASRQPTTGDGSPLHF.

CDR3 amino acids: CASSPPPGQNTEAFF. The CDR3 bases are TGCGCCAGCAGCCCCCCCCCGGGACAGAACACTGAAGCTTTCTTT. The chain links TRBV5-1 to TRBJ1-1, with D possibly being TRBD1 (6 bases). The CDR3 has 15 residues. CDR1 and CDR2 from the germline V gene are SGHRS and YFSETQ. V lost 4 bases and J 1 base, leaving 14 bases between the germline ends.

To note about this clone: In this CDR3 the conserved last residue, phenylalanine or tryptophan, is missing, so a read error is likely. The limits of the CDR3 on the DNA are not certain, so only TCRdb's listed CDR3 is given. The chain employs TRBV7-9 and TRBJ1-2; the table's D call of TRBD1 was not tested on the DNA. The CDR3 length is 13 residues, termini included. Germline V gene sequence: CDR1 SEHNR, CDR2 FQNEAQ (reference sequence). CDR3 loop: CASSLAKQAPLSI.

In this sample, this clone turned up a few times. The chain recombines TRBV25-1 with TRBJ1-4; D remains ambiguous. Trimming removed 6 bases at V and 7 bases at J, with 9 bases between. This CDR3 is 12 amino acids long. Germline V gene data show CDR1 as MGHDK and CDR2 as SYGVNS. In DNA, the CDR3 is TGTGCCAGCAGGGGAGAGAGTGAAAAACTGTTTTTT. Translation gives CASRGESEKLFF. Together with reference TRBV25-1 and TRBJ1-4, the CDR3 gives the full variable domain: EADIYQTPRYLVIGTGKKITLECSQTMGHDKMYWYQQDPGMELHLIHYSYGVNSTEKGDLSSESTVSRIRTEHFPLTLESARPSHTSQYLCASRGESEKLFFGSGTQLSVL.

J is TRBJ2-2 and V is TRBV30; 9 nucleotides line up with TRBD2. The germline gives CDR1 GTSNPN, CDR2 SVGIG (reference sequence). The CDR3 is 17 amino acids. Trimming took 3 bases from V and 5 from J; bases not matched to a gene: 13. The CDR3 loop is CAWSWVAGALGTGELFF. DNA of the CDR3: TGTGCCTGGAGCTGGGTAGCGGGAGCCCTAGGGACCGGGGAGCTGTTTTTT.

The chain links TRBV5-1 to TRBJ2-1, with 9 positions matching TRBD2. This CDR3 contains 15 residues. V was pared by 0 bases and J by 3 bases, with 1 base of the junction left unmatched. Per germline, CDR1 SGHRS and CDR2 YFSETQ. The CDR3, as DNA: TGCGCCAGCAGCTTGGCGACTAGCGGCTACAATGAGCAGTTCTTC. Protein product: CASSLATSGYNEQFF.

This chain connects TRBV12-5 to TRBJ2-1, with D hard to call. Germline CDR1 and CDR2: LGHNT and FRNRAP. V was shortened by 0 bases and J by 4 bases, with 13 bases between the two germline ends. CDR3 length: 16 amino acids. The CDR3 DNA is TGTGCTAGTGGTTTGGTAAGAATGGTAGATTACAATGAGCAGTTCTTC. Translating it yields CASGLVRMVDYNEQFF. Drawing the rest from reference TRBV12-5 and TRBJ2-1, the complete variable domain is DARVTQTPRHKVTEMGQEVTMRCQPILGHNTVFWYRQTMMQGLELLAYFRNRAPLDDSGMPKDRFSAEMPDATLATLKIQPSEPRDSAVYFCASGLVRMVDYNEQFFGPGTRLTVL.

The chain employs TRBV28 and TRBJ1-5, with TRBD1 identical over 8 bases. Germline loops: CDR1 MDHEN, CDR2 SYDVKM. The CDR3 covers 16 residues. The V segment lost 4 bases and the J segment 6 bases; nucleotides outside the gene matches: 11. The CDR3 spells CASSSSRAGGVQPQHF. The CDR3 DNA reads TGTGCCAGCAGTTCCTCTCGGGCAGGGGGCGTTCAGCCCCAGCATTTT.

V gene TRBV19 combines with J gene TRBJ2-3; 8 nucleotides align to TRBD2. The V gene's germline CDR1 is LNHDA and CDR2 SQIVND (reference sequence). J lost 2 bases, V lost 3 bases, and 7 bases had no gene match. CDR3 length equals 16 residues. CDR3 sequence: CASSIGGAGSTDTQYF. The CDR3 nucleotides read TGTGCCAGTAGTATCGGGGGGGCAGGGTCCACAGATACGCAGTATTTT.

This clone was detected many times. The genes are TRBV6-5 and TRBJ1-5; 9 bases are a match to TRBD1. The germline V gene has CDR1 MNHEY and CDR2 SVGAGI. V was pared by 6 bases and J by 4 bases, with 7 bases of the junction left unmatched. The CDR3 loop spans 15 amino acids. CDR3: CASSPGTGMNQPQHF. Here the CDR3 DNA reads TGTGCCAGCAGCCCCGGGACAGGGATGAATCAGCCCCAGCATTTT.

The CDR3 spells CASTDSALGQYF. CDR3 DNA: TGTGCCAGTACGGACAGCGCCCTAGGGCAGTACTTC. The chain recombines TRBV6-5 with TRBJ2-7; D is possibly TRBD1 (6 bases). V shed 9 bases and J shed 9 bases, with 18 bases lying between them. CDR1 is MNHEY, CDR2 SVGAGI, per germline. This CDR3 is 12 amino acids long.

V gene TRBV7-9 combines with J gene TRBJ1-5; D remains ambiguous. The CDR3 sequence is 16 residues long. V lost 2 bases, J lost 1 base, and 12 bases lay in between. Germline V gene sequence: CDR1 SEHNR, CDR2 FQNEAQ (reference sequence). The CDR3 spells CASSLFKGGSNQPQHF. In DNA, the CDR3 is TGTGCCAGCAGCTTATTTAAGGGTGGGAGCAATCAGCCCCAGCATTTT.

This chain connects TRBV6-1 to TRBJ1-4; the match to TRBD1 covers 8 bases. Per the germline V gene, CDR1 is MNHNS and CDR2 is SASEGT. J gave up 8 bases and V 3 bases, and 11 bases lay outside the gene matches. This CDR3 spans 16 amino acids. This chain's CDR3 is CASSEGGQAMREKLFF. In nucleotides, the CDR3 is TGTGCCAGCAGTGAGGGGGGACAGGCCATGAGGGAAAAACTGTTTTTT.

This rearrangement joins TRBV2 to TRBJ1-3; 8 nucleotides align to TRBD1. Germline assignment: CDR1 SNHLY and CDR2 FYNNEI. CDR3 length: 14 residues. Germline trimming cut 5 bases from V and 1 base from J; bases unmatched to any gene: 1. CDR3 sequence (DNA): TGTGCCAGCAGTCGGACAGGGTCTGGAAACACCATATATTTT. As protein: CASSRTGSGNTIYF.

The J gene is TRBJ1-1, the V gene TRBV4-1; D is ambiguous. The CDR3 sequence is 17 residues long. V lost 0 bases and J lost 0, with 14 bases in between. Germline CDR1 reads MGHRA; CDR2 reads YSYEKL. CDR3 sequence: CASSQDELGFMNTEAFF. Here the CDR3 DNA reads TGCGCCAGCAGCCAAGATGAATTGGGGTTTATGAACACTGAAGCTTTCTTT.

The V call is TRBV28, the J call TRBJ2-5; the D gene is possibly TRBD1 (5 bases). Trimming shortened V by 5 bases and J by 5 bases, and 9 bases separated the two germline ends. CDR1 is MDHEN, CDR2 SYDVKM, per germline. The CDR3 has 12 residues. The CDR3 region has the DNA TGTGCCAGCAGTAGCAGGGTTGAGACCCAGTACTTC. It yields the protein CASSSRVETQYF.

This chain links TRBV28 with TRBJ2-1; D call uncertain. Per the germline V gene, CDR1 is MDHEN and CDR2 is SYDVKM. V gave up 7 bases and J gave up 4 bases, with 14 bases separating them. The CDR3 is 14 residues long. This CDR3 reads CASKPRNIYNEQFF. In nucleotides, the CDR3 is TGTGCCAGCAAACCCCGAAACATTTACAATGAGCAGTTCTTC.

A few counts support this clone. The CDR3 region has the DNA TGTGCCAGCAGCTTTGAAGGACAGGGTGGTAAAGCTTTCTTT. It specifies CASSFEGQGGKAFF. The rearrangement uses TRBV7-2 and TRBJ1-1; 8 nucleotides match TRBD1. The V segment lost 3 bases and the J segment 9 bases; nucleotides outside the gene matches: 9. From germline, CDR1 is SGHTA and CDR2 FQGNSA. The CDR3 loop spans 14 amino acids.